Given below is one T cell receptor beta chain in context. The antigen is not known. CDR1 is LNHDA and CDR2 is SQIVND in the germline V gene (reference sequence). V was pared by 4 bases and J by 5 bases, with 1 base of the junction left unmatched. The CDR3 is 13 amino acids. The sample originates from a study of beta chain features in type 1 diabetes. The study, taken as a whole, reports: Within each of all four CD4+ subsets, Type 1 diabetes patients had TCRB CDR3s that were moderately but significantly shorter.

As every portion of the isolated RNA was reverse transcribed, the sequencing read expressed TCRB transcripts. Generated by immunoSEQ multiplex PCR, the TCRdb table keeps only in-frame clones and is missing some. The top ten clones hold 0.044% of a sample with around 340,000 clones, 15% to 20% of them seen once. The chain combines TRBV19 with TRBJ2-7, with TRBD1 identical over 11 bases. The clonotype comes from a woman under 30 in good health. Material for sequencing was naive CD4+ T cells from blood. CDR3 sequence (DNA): TGTGCCAGTAGTAGGACAGGGGGCGACGAGCAGTACTTC. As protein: CASSRTGGDEQYF.